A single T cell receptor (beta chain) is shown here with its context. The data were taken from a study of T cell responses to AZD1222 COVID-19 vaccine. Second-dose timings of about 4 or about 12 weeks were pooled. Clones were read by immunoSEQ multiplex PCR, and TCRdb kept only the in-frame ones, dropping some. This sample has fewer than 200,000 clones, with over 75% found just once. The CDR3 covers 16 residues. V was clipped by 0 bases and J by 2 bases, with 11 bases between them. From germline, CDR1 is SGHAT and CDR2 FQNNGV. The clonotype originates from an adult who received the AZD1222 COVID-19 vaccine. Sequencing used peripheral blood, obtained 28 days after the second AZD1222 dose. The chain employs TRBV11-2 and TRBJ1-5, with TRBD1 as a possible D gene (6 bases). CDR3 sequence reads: CASSLERGAGNQPQHF. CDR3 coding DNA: TGTGCCAGCAGCTTAGAGAGGGGGGCGGGCAATCAGCCCCAGCATTTT.